This T cell receptor (beta chain) was sequenced for a study of blood T cell repertoires in COVID-19 (dated by TCRdb to the early 2020s). With respect to the entire study: Samples covering the acute and convalescent phases of COVID-19 were provided by collaborators in the United States, Italy and Spain. The repertoires were released in a freely available public database intended as a resource for research on the immune response to SARS-CoV-2. The material from the prospective study consisted of cDNA or gDNA derived from T cells, B-cell-depleted T cells, or PBMCs. Samples came from the ongoing ImmuneRACE study (first 160 participants) plus 1,254 subjects from 6 global collaborators. The dataset comprised deeply sampled blood TCRbeta repertoires from subjects exposed to, actively infected with, or recovered from COVID-19. A de-identified subject ID, COVID-19 status, age in years and sex were almost always included in the sample metadata. HLA class I and class II types, where available, came from metadata supplied by the sample provider rather than from assay-based typing.

Turning to this clone: Its binding antigen is unknown. Per-base quality was not reported, and no clone a single base away is much larger than it.

General findings and caveats noted by the study authors: The quantity of clinical and demographic metadata differed by source and by participant and was supplied without curation.

Counted from cysteine to phenylalanine, this CDR3 has 20 amino acids. Just the 60-base CDR3 DNA is kept, in frame starting at base 1. The trim is 5 bases for V and 0 bases for J, with a gap of 26 bases between the germline ends. The germline V gene encodes CDR1 LNHDA and CDR2 SQIVND (reference sequence). Enrolling through a virtual design, the prospective study's participants ranged in age from roughly 18 to 89 years and lived across 20 to 25 United States geographic areas. In the prospective study, participants were assigned to cohorts based on the clinical history participants reported in a screening survey and a study questionnaire. For ImmuneRACE Cohort 3, a participant was defined as recovered based on two consecutive negative NP/OP PCR tests, clearance by a healthcare professional, or resolution of symptoms. Each participant in the prospective study had whole blood, serum and a nasopharyngeal or oropharyngeal swab collected by mobile phlebotomists. Additional blood draws and questionnaires over a roughly two-month period could optionally be provided by prospective study participants. Before DNA extraction, prospective study blood samples were shipped either frozen or at room temperature.

TCRbeta CDR3 regions were amplified from genomic DNA by means of the immunoSEQ Assay, a bias-controlled multiplex PCR. The authors' analysis ran thus. The number of nucleated cells in each sample was estimated from the amplification of reference gene primers within the assay. To quantify the absolute abundance of each unique TCRbeta CDR3 rearrangement, sequence reads were collapsed and filtered. For each sample, productive Simpson clonality was calculated as the square root of Simpson's diversity index over productive rearrangements. Not all clones reach the TCRdb copy of this immuneACCESS table, which keeps in-frame sequences only. Checked studies attribute under half of the gap to unresolved V genes and leave the rest unexplained. The V and J calls and clone size were taken over from that table, and D and trimming were inferred from the DNA. The sample table lists 250,000 to 350,000 clones, about 85% of them with a count of one. The ten most abundant clones make up less than 3% of the sample.

The sequence came from a woman aged 45-65 years who had recovered from COVID-19. The sequenced sample was PBMCs or T cells enriched from blood (not recorded which). The chain is encoded by TRBV19 joined to TRBJ1-5; TRBD1 might be the D gene, on 5 matching bases. Here is the DNA: TGTGCCAGTAGTCCTGGACACCCCTCTCGGCCCCCATATAGCAATCAGCCCCAGCATTTT. It translates as CASSPGHPSRPPYSNQPQHF.